This T cell receptor (beta chain) was observed in a study of CD8 T cells in ankylosing spondylitis. Findings of the study overall: The study identified a TCR beta motif of several highly homologous variants that appeared characteristic of ankylosing spondylitis blood. The authors reported significant enrichment of disease-linked clones in matched ankylosing spondylitis synovial fluid. There were earlier reports of some motif variants in reactive arthritis synovial fluid and blood. Disease-associated clonotypes exhibited CD8+ identity and were relatively infrequent in peripheral blood.

The junction had 7 bases not matched to a gene; V was cut back by 6 bases and J by 0 bases. This CDR3 has 15 amino acids. Points on this clonotype: Antigen: not known.

Each TCR beta library was made by quantitative 5'-RACE that incorporated molecular barcodes. TCRdb re-called the 5' RACE reads with MiXCR, one entry per CDR3 protein. This table has 670,000 or so distinct CDR3 sequences, roughly 19% appearing once. The sequenced sample was blood, either unsorted or a sorted T cell fraction (not recorded which). The V gene is TRBV12-3 or TRBV12-4, the J gene TRBJ2-7, with TRBD2 matching 8 bases. The source is a male donor with ankylosing spondylitis. Written as DNA, the CDR3 is TGTGCCAGCAGGACTAGCGCCAACCCCTCCTACGAGCAGTACTTC. The encoded protein is CASRTSANPSYEQYF.